A single T cell receptor (beta chain) is shown here with its context. Its specific antigen is unknown. No much larger clonotype is one base removed from it; base qualities were not supplied. Libraries came from the immunoSEQ multiplex PCR assay. The multiplex PCR relied on a mix of 60 forward primers for TCR Vbeta segments and 13 reverse primers for TCR Jbeta segments. The CDR3 region of rearranged TCR beta genes was amplified from genomic DNA with a multiplex PCR assay. The amplified TCR beta libraries were sequenced on the Illumina HiSeq System as 87-base-pair reads. The study's processing was this. A later analysis tallied 70 million to 100 million unique TCR beta chains across the 550 to 850 repertoires, and about 10 million of those chains were shared by two or more donors. To remove PCR and sequencing errors, raw reads were error-corrected and collapsed into unique sequences using a nearest-neighbor algorithm that merged closely related sequences. V, D and J gene segments were assigned by aligning CDR3 sequences to IMGT reference sequences. For a sequence to be retained, a match of at least six nucleotides was required to both a V gene segment and a J gene segment. A rearrangement was called productive if the CDR3 had no stop codons and remained in frame with V and J, and every other rearrangement was called non-productive. Following IMGT convention, CDR3 was defined as the stretch from the second conserved V-encoded cysteine up to the conserved J-encoded phenylalanine. The earlier analysis of about 610 of the donors excluded any sequence lacking an unambiguous match to a single V gene segment. An earlier analysis of a few hundred of the donors classified V segments as functional when productive rearrangements were above 56.7% and as segregating when the standard deviation between donors was above 5%. To diagnose cytomegalovirus status from the catalog of TCR beta chain sequences, a statistical classification framework was built. V and J gene assignment, in a later analysis, came from comparing TCR nucleotide sequences with IMGT/GENE-DB human TR gene sequences. The TCRdist pipeline was used in a later analysis to assign CDR3 sequences and most-parsimonious VDJ recombination scenarios. In a later analysis, every TCR beta chain was defined by the combination of its CDR3 amino acid sequence and its V-gene family, and reads without a unique V-gene family were dropped. In a later analysis, around 600 highly shared, low-generation-probability nucleotide sequences were removed to address suspected cross-contamination and a sequencing artifact. A later analysis calculated a clonal expansion index for each public chain from normalized within-repertoire ranks of inferred template counts. In a later analysis, generation probabilities were computed with a VDJ recombination model fitted to out-of-frame rearrangements, and the resulting probabilities were checked against IGoR. In a later analysis, TCR-TCR, TCR-HLA and TCR-CMV co-occurrence was scored with hypergeometric tests, and a repertoire-size bias correction was applied to TCR pairs. A later analysis estimated false discovery rates by permuting HLA or CMV assignments 20 times. A later analysis grouped co-occurring TCRs with DBSCAN, adding TCRdist sequence similarity when clustering within HLA-allele-positive subsets. Repertoires with fewer than 30,000 or more than 120,000 public chains were left out of co-occurrence clustering, as were four to six repertoires with anomalous nucleotide sharing. TCRdb obtained this table from immuneACCESS and retained in-frame rearrangements with V and J assigned. These tables miss some clones; where compared with another copy, unresolved V genes account for less than half of the shortfall, and the remainder is unexplained. V, J and clone size are those of that table, while D and trimming were read from the DNA. The sample table holds roughly 99,000 clones, of which 74% were seen once. The top ten hold roughly 1.8% of the sample.

This record comes from a study of cytomegalovirus exposure and HLA in healthy donors (dated by TCRdb to the late 2010s). General notes on the study: According to an earlier analysis of 587 of the donors, about 190 million T cells yielded 117 million unique TCR beta sequences and 250 to 350 Gb of sequence data. An early release that covered some 630 HLA-typed donors contained around 300 gigabases of sequencing data and 80 million or so unique TCR sequences. Among the roughly 400 genotyped donors, roughly 80% belonged to the genetic ancestry cluster associated with self-reported Caucasian donors. The aim of the study was to test whether cataloging public T cell receptors could identify signatures of past pathogen exposure. The study used immunosequencing to profile the T cell repertoires of under 700 subjects and linked those repertoires to cytomegalovirus serostatus. Besides the first cohort of about 730 subjects, a separate validation cohort made up of over 95 different subjects was used. High-throughput TCR immunosequencing, statistical association of individual TCRs with disease status, and machine learning were combined to predict cytomegalovirus infection status. A later analysis re-examined previously published TCR beta repertoires from just over 650 donors and added high-resolution HLA genotyping to investigate patterns of TCR occurrence. Rather than drawing on any new phenotypic data, the later analysis identified candidate immune exposures from TCR beta sequences and the way those sequences occurred across donors. To decide whether each TCR beta V gene segment behaved as functional or pseudogenic, an earlier analysis of approximately 620 of the donors relied on high-throughput TCR beta sequencing. Donor age, sex, ethnicity and CMV serostatus were collected together with the repertoire data. In a later genetic analysis, genome-wide SNP genotypes for 398 of the 666 donors were used, and that subset was treated as a discovery cohort. All discovery cohort repertoires had been generated on a single sequencing platform. Class I and class II HLA loci were covered by the typing at four-digit resolution. The number of donors typed differed by locus, with 629-630 for A, B, C, DRB1 and DQB1, around 520 for DQA1, approximately 570 for DPA1, and under 490 for DPB1. A handful of DR-DQ haplotypes were handled as single units for association and clustering because linkage in the cohort was strong. Among roughly 400 genotyped donors of the cohort, an average of roughly 230,000 unique TCR beta nucleotide sequences was sequenced per donor, of which 15% to 20% were non-productive.

Paper-wide results and their limitations: The study listed 164 TCR beta chains as associated with cytomegalovirus. The earlier analysis of fewer than 750 of the donors excluded fewer than 20 rarely observed V segments, including chromosome 9 orphons, because counts were too low. The classifier was reported to diagnose cytomegalovirus status with high specificity and sensitivity in both the original cohort and the validation cohort. A further reported finding was that TCR beta sequences accurately predicted the HLA-A and HLA-B alleles for most subjects in the first cohort. A later analysis found that most CMV-associated TCR beta chains appeared HLA-restricted, with HLA associations seemingly driven largely by CMV exposure. A later analysis reported that several top co-occurrence clusters appeared linked to parvovirus B19, influenza, CMV and Epstein-Barr virus. A later genetic analysis associated a missense DCLRE1C variant with V-gene and J-gene trimming of TCR beta chains, and an independent cohort replicated the association. The presence/absence analyses assumed that sequencing depth was roughly uniform across donors, and that assumption may not be true. According to a later analysis, TCR association rates differed among HLA loci, with DRB1 alleles showing the most associated TCRs and HLA-C alleles showing the fewest. Specific HLA alleles were associated with some 15,000 TCR beta sequences at a false discovery rate of 0.05 in a later analysis. In a later genetic analysis, fewer N-insertions in productive TCRs were reported among donors in an Asian-associated ancestry cluster than the roughly 640-donor mean. A few of the identified cytomegalovirus-associated TCR beta chains were confirmed in vitro to be specific for cytomegalovirus antigens. An earlier analysis of several hundred of the donors showed that most TCR beta V segments appeared in productive rearrangements either about 87% or about 30% of the time, which broadly matched IMGT annotations. When HLA alleles, especially DR and DQ, strongly co-occurred, TCR associations were difficult to assign to individual alleles. A later analysis found that HLA-associated TCR beta chains were more clonally expanded and had lower generation probabilities than equally common non-associated chains. Some IMGT-functional V segments, including TRBV6-2 and TRBV6-3, could not be told apart with the 87-base-pair reads, so those segments were excluded. Linkage disequilibrium might explain the correlated functional status among segregating V segments, but an unknown experimental factor could not be excluded. The authors suggested that the approach could potentially be extended to other disease states and immunological phenotypes. While some public TCRs were present in many individuals, most TCR sequences turned up only very rarely across donors. The only immune exposure information available for the cohort was CMV serostatus. Because HLA typing was unavailable for some donors at each locus, only the typed subset was used in association tests. The sequencing pipeline was judged likely to have produced a cluster of highly shared sequence variants as a technical artifact. In this cohort, only TCR beta chains were sequenced, and detectable features were limited by the absence of alpha or paired-chain data.

The cohort was made up of several hundred healthy bone marrow donors. Cohort members were all nominally healthy when sampled, although unrecorded immune exposures were likely present. The donor was CMV seronegative and was included in the group of a few hundred seronegative cohort members. A peripheral blood sample was collected from each donor, and TCR beta sequencing was performed on peripheral blood mononuclear cells. The Qiagen DNeasy Blood Extraction Kit was used to extract genomic DNA from the blood cell samples. Trimming removed 5 bases from V and 3 bases from J; the gene matches leave 3 bases unexplained. The CDR3 spans 13 residues, from the cysteine through the phenylalanine. The CDR3 DNA has 39 bases and is translated from base 1. CDR1 and CDR2 are drawn from the germline V gene (reference sequence): MNHEY, SMNVEV.

The sequence was obtained from a male donor in good health and CMV-seronegative. The chain was built from TRBV27 and TRBJ2-7, with TRBD1 identical over 8 junction bases. Sequenced: PBMCs. CDR3 reads: CASSAGTGYEQYF. The nucleotides read TGTGCCAGCAGTGCCGGGACAGGCTACGAGCAGTACTTC.